The present entry profiles one T cell receptor beta chain with its context. This sample is part of a study of blood T cell repertoires in COVID-19. Study details: Sources were T cells, B-cell-depleted T cells, or PBMCs; the material itself was cDNA or gDNA.

The V and J ends lost 5 bases and 5 bases, in that order; junction bases with no gene match: 12. The CDR3 is 16 residues long. CDR1 is PRHDT and CDR2 is FYEKMQ in the germline V gene (reference sequence). Generated by immunoSEQ multiplex PCR, the TCRdb table keeps only in-frame clones and is missing some. The sample records approximately 120,000 clones, over 80% being singletons. In assigning cohorts, the study relied on participant-reported clinical history. Recovery meant two consecutive negative NP/OP PCR tests, professional clearance, or resolved symptoms. Sequencing was done on a sample of PBMCs or T cells enriched from blood (not recorded which). The chain couples TRBV13 to TRBJ2-5; 9 nucleotides agree with TRBD1. The sequence derives from a man between 25 and 39 years old who had recovered from COVID-19. This chain's CDR3 is CASSTRTGASQETQYF. CDR3 bases: TGTGCCAGCAGCACGAGGACAGGGGCCAGTCAGGAGACCCAGTACTTC.